This TCR beta chain was observed in a study of T cells in Graves' hyperthyroidism and ophthalmopathy. The study, taken as a whole, reports: Also found in blood were most expanded thyroid clonotypes above 0.001.

Together with thyroid ultrasound, orbital computed tomography, serum thyroxine and TRAb, clinical symptoms were used for diagnoses. The CDR3 length is 13 residues. Germline values: CDR1 MNHNS, CDR2 SASEGT. V lost 5 bases and J lost 6, with 13 bases in between. This clonotype was counted many times. The antigen remains undetermined. The CDR3 regions of TCR beta were amplified from RNA transcripts. An initial round of RT-PCR targeting the TCR CDR3 relied on the HTBI primer set. One entry per CDR3 protein, called by TCRdb with MiXCR from the multiplex PCR reads. This table has about 480,000 distinct CDR3 sequences, approximately 15% appearing once.

The sequenced sample was blood. The clonotype originates from a woman between 18 and 29 years old with Graves' hyperthyroidism. This rearrangement joins TRBV6-1 to TRBJ1-2; D remains unclear. The CDR3: CASSPEGRDGYTF. The CDR3 DNA sequence: TGTGCCAGCAGTCCAGAAGGGAGGGATGGCTACACCTTC.